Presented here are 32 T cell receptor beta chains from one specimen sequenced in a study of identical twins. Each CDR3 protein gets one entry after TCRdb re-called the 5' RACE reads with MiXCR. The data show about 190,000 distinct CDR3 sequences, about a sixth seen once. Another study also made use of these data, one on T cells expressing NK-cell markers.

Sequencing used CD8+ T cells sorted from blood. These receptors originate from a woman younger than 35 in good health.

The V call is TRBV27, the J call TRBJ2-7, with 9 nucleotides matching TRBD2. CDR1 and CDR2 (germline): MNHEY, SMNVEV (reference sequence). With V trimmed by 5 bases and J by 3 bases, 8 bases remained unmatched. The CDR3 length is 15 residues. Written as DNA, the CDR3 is TGTGCCAGCAGTCTCGCGGGAGGGCCGGTCTACGAGCAGTACTTC. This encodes CASSLAGGPVYEQYF.

The CDR3 nucleotides read TGTGCCACCGCGGCGGGGCCTTACAATGAGCAGTTCTTC. Its protein is CATAAGPYNEQFF. The chain couples TRBV24-1 to TRBJ2-1, with TRBD2 as a possible D gene (6 bases). Germline V gene sequence: CDR1 KGHDR, CDR2 SFDVKD. The CDR3 runs to 13 residues. The V gene lost 9 bases and the J gene lost 4 bases, with 12 bases spanning the gap.

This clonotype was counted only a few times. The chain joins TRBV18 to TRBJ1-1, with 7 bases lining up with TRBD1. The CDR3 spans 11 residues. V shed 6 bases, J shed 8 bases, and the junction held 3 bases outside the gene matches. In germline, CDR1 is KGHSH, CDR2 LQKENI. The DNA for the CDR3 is TGTGCCAGCTCCCTGGGACAGGAAGCTTTCTTT. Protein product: CASSLGQEAFF.

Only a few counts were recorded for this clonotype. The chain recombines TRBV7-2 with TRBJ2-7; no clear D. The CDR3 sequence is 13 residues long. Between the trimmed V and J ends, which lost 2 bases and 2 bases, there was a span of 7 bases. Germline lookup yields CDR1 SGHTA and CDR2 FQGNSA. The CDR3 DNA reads TGTGCCAGCAGCTTATCGTACGCCTACGAGCAGTACTTC. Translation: CASSLSYAYEQYF.

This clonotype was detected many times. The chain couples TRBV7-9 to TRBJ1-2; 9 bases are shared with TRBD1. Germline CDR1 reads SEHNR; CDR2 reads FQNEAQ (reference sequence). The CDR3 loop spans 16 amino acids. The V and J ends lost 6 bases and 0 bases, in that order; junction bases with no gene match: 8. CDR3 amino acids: CASSPGTGLTNYGYTF. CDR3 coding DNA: TGTGCCAGCAGTCCCGGGACAGGGTTGACTAACTATGGCTACACCTTC.

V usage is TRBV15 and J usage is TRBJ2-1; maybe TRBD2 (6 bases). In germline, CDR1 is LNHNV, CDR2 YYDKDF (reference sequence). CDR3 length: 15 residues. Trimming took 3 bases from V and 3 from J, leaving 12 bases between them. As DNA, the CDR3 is TGTGCCACCAGCAGGACTAGTGGAGACTACAATGAGCAGTTCTTC. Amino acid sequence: CATSRTSGDYNEQFF.

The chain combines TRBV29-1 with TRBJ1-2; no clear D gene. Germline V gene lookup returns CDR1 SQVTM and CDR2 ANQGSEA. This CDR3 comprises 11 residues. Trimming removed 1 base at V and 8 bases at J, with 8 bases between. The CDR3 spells CSVEVREGYTF. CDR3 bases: TGCAGCGTTGAAGTCCGGGAGGGCTACACCTTC.

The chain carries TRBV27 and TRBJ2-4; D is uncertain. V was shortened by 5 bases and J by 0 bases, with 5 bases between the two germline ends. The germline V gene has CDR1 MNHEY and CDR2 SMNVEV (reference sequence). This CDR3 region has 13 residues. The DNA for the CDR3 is TGTGCCAGCAGTGCCATAGCCAAAAACATTCAGTACTTC. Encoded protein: CASSAIAKNIQYF.

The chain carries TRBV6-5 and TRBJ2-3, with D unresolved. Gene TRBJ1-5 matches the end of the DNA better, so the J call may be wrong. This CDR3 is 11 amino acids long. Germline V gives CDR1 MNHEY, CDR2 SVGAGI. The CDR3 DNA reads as TGTGCCAGCAGTTATGTAGATACGCAGCATTTT. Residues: CASSYVDTQHF.

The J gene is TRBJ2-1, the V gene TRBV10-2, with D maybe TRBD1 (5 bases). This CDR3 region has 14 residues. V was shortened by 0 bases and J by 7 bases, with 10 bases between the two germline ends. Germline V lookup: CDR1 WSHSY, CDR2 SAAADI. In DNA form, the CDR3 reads TGCGCCAGCAGTGAGTCGGCAGGGCTGAATGAGCAGTTCTTC. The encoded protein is CASSESAGLNEQFF.

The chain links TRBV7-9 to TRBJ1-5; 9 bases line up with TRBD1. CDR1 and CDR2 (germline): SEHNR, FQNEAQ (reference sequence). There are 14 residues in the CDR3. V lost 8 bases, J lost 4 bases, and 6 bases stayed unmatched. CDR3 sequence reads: CASGPGQGNQPQHF. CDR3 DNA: TGTGCCAGCGGCCCAGGACAGGGGAATCAGCCCCAGCATTTT.

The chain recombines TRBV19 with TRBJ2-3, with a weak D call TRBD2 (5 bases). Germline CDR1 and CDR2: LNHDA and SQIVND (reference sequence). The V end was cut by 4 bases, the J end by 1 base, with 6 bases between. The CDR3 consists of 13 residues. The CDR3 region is CASSKAGTDTQYF. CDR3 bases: TGTGCCAGTAGTAAAGCGGGCACAGATACGCAGTATTTT.

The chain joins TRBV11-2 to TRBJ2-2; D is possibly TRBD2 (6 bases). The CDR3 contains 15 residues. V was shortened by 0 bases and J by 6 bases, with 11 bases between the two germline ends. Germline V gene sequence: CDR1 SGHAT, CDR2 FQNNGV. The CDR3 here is CASSLDYGSAGELFF. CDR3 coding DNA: TGTGCCAGCAGCTTAGATTACGGGAGCGCCGGGGAGCTGTTTTTT.

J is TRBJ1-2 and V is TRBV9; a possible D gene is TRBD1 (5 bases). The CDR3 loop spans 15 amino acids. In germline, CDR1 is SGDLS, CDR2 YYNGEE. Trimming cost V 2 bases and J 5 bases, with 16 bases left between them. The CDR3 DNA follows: TGTGCCAGCAGCGTCGAATGGACACACCTATATGGCTACACCTTC. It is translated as CASSVEWTHLYGYTF.

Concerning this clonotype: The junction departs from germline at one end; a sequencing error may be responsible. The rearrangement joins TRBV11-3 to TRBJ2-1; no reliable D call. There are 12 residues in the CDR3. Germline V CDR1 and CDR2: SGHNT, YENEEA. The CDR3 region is CASSWSSNEQFF. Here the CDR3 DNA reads TGTGCCAGCAGCTGGTCCTCCAATGAGCAGTTCTTC.

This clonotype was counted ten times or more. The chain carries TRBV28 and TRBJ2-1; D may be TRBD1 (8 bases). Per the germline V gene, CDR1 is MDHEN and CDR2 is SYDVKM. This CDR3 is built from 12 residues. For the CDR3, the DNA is TGTGCGGTGGACAGGGAGGGGAATGAGCAGTTCTTC. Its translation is CAVDREGNEQFF.

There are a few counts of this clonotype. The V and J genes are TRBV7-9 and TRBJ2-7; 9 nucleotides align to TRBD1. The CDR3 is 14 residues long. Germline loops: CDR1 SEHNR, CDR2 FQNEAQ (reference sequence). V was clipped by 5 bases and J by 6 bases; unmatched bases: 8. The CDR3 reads CASSLGTGRGEQYF. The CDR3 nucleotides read TGTGCCAGCAGCCTTGGGACAGGGAGAGGCGAGCAGTACTTC.

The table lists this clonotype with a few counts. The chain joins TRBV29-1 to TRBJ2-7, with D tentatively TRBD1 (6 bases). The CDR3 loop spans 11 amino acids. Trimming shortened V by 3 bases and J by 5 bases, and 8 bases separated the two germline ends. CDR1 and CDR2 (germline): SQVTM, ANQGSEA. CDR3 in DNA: TGCAGCGTTGACAGGGGCCACGAGCAGTACTTC. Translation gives CSVDRGHEQYF.

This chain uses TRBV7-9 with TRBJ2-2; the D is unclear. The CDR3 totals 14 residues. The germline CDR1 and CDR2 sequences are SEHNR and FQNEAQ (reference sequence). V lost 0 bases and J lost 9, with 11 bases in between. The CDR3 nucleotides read TGTGCCAGCAGCTTAGCTCACCGCCCTTGGGAGCTGTTTTTT. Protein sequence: CASSLAHRPWELFF.

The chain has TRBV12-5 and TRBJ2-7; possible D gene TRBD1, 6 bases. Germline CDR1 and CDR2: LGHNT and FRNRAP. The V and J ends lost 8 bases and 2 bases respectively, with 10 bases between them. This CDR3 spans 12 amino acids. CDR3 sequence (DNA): TGTGCTAGTACGGACAGTCCCTACGAGCAGTACTTC. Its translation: CASTDSPYEQYF.

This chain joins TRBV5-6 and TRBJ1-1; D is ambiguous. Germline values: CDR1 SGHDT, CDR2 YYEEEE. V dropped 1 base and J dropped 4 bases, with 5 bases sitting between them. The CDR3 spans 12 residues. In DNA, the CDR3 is TGTGCCAGCAGCTTGTTTCCCACTGAAGCTTTCTTT. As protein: CASSLFPTEAFF.

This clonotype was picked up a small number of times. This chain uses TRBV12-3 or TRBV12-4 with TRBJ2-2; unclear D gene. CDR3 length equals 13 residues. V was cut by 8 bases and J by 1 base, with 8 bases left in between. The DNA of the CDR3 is TGTGCCAGCGTAGCCGGGAACACCGGGGAGCTGTTTTTT. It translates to CASVAGNTGELFF.

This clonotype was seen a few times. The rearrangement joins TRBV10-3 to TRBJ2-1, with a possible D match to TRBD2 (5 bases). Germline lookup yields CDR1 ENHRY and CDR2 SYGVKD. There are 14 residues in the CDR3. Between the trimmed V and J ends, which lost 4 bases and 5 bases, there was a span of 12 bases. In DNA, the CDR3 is TGTGCCATCAGTGCCGTCGAGGGCGACAATGAGCAGTTCTTC. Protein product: CAISAVEGDNEQFF.

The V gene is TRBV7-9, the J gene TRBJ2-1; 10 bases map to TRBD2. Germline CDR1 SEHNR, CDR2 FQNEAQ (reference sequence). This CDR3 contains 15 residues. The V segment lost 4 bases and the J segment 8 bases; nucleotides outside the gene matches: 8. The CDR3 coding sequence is TGTGCCAGCAGCTCCCCTAGCGGGAGAGTAGATGAGCAGTTCTTC. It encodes CASSSPSGRVDEQFF.

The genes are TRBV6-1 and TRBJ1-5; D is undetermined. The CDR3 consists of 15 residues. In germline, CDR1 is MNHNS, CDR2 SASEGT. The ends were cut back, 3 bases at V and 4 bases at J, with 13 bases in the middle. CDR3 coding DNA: TGTGCCAGCAGTGAGTGGGTTTTGGGGAATCAGCCCCAGCATTTT. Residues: CASSEWVLGNQPQHF.

This CDR3 is CSAATGTEQYF. The CDR3, as DNA: TGCAGTGCTGCAACAGGGACCGAGCAGTACTTC. The V gene is TRBV20-1, the J gene TRBJ2-7, with a possible D match to TRBD1 (6 bases). V lost 5 bases and J lost 6, with 11 bases in between. Germline V gene lookup returns CDR1 DFQATT and CDR2 SNEGSKA (reference sequence). The CDR3 spans 11 residues.

The CDR3 here is CASKVKGQPYPAYGYTF. For the CDR3, the DNA is TGTGCCAGCAAGGTTAAGGGGCAGCCTTATCCCGCCTATGGCTACACCTTC. This chain joins TRBV6-1 and TRBJ1-2, with D possibly being TRBD1 (5 bases). CDR3 length: 17 residues. From germline, CDR1 is MNHNS and CDR2 SASEGT. Trimming removed 7 bases at V and 4 bases at J, with 25 bases between.

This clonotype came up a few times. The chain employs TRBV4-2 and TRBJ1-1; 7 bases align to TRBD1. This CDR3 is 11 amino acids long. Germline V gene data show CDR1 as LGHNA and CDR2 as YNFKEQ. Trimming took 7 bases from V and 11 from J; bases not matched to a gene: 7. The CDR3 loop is CASNNRGEAFF. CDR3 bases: TGTGCCAGCAACAACAGGGGCGAGGCTTTCTTT.

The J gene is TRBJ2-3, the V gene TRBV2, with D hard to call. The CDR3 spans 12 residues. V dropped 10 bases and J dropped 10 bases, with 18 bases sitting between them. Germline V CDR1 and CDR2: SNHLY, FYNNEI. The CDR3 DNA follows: TGTGCCACCCGGGCAAGCCAAGTTGCGCAGTATTTT. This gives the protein CATRASQVAQYF.

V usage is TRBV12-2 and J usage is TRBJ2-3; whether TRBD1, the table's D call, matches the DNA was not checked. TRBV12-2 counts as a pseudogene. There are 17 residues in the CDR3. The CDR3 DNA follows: TGTGCAAGTCGCTTAGAGAGGGAGCGAGGTTCCACAGATACGCAGTATTTT. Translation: CASRLERERGSTDTQYF.

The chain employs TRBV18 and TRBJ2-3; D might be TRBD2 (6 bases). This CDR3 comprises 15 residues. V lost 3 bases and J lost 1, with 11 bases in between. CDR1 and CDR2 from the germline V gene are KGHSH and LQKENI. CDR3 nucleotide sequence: TGTGCCAGCTCACCGGTAGGAGGGGGCACAGATACGCAGTATTTT. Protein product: CASSPVGGGTDTQYF.

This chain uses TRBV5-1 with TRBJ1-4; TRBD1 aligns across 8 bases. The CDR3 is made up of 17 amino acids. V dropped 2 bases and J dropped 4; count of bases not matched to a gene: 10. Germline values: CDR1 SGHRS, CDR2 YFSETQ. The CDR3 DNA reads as TGCGCCAGCAGCTTAGGTCAGGGGGCGCGAGTTAATGAAAAACTGTTTTTT. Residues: CASSLGQGARVNEKLFF.